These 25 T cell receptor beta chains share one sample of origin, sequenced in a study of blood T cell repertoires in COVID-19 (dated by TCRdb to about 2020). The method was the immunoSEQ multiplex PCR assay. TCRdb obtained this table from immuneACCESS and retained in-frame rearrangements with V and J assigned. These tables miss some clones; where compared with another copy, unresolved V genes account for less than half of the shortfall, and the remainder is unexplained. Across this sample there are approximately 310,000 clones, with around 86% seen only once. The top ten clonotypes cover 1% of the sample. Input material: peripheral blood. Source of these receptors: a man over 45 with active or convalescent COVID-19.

CDR3 in amino acids: CASSSQGAVYGYTF. The CDR3 bases are TGTGCCAGCAGCTCCCAGGGGGCCGTCTATGGCTACACCTTC. The chain carries TRBV7-2 and TRBJ1-2, with 8 bases aligning to TRBD1. The CDR3 runs 14 residues. Losses at the gene ends were 4 bases for V and 4 bases for J; bases not matched to a gene: 5. CDR1 is SGHTA, CDR2 FQGNSA, per germline. Looking up the rest from reference TRBV7-2 and TRBJ1-2 gives the full variable domain: GAGVSQSPSNKVTEKGKDVELRCDPISGHTALYWYRQSLGQGLEFLIYFQGNSAPDKSGLPSDRFSAERTGGSVSTLTIQRTQQEDSAVYLCASSSQGAVYGYTFGSGTRLTVV.

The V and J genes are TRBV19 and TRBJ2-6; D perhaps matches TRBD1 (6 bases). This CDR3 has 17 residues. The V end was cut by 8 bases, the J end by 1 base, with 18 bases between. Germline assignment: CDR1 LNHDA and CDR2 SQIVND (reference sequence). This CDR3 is CASRASKDRSGANVLTF. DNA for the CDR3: TGTGCCAGTCGGGCATCGAAAGACAGGTCTGGGGCCAACGTCCTGACTTTC. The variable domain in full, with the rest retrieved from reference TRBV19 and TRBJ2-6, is DGGITQSPKYLFRKEGQNVTLSCEQNLNHDAMYWYRQDPGQGLRLIYYSQIVNDFQKGDIAEGYSVSREKKESFPLTVTSAQKNPTAFYLCASRASKDRSGANVLTFGAGSRLTVL.

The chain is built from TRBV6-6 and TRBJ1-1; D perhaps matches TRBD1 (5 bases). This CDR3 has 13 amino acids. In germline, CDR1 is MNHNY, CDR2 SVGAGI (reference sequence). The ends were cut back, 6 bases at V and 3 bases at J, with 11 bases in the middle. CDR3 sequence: CASSTTAYTEAFF. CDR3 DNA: TGTGCCAGCAGCACGACAGCCTACACTGAAGCTTTCTTT.

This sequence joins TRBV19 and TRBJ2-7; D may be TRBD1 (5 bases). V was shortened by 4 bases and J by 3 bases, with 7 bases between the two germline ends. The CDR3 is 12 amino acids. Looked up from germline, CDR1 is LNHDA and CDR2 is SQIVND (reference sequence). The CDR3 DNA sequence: TGTGCCAGTAGTACGCAGGGCTACGAGCAGTACTTC. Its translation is CASSTQGYEQYF.

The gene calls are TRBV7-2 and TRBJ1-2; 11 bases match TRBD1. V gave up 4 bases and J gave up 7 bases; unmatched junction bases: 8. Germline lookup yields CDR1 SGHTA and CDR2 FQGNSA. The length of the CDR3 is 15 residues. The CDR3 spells CASSSVRDRGSGYTF. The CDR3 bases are TGTGCCAGCAGCTCGGTCAGGGACAGGGGGTCTGGCTACACCTTC.

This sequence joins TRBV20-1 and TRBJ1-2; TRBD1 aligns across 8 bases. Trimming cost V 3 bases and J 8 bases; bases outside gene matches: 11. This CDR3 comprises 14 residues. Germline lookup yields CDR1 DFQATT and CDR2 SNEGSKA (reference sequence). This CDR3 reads CSASSPGQVGGYTF. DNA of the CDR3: TGCAGTGCTAGTTCTCCGGGACAGGTCGGGGGCTACACCTTC.

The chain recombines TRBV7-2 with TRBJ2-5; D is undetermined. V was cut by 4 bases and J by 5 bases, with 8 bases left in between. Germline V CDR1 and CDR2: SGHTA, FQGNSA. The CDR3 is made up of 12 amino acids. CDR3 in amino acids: CASSSPGETQYF. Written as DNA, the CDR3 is TGTGCCAGCAGCTCCCCCGGGGAGACCCAGTACTTC.

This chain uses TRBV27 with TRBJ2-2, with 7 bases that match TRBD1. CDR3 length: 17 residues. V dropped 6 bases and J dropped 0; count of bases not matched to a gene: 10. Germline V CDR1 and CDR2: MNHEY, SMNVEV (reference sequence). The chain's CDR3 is CASSRDSDNSNTGELFF. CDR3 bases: TGTGCCAGCAGCCGGGACAGCGACAATTCGAACACCGGGGAGCTGTTTTTT.

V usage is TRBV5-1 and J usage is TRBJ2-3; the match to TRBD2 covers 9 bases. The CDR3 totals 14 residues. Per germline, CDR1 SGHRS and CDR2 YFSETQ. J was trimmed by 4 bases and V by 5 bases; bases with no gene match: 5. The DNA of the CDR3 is TGCGCCAGCAGAAGCGGGGGGATAGCAGATACGCAGTATTTT. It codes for CASRSGGIADTQYF.

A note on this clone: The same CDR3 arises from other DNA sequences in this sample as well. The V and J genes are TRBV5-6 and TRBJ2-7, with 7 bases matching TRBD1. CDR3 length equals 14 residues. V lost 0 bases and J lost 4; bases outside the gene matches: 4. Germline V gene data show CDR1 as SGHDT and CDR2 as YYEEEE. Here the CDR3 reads CASSLGQGRYEQYF. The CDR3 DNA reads TGTGCCAGCAGCTTGGGACAGGGCAGGTACGAGCAGTACTTC.

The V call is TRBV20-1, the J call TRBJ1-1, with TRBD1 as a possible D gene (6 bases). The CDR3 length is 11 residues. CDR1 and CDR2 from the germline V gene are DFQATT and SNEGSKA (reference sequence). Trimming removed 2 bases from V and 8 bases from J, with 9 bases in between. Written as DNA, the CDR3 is TGCAGTGCTAGACGCGACAGGGAAGCTTTCTTT. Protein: CSARRDREAFF.

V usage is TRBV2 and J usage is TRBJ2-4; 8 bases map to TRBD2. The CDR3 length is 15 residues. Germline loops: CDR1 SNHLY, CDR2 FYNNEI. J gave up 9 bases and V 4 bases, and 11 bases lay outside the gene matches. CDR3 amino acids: CASSVRGLEGSIQYF. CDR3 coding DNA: TGTGCCAGCAGTGTTCGGGGACTAGAGGGGAGCATTCAGTACTTC.

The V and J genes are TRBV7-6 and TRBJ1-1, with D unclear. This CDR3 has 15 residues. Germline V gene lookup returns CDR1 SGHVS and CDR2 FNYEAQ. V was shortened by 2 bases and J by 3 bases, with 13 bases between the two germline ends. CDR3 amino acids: CASSLFKGGDTEAFF. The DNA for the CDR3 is TGTGCCAGCAGCTTATTTAAGGGAGGCGACACTGAAGCTTTCTTT.

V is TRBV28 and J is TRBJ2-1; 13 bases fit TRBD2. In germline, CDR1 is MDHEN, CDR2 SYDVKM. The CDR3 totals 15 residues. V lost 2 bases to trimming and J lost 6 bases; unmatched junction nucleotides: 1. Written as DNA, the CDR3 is TGTGCCAGCAGTTTAAGGACTAGCGGGAGCAATGAGCAGTTCTTC. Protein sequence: CASSLRTSGSNEQFF.

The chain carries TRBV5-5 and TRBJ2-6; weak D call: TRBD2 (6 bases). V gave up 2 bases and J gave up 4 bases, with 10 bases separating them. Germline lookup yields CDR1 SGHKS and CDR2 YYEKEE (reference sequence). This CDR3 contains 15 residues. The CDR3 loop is CASSLWGVGANVLTF. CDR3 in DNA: TGTGCCAGCAGCTTATGGGGGGTCGGGGCCAACGTCCTGACTTTC. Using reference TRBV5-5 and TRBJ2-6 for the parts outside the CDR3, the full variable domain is DAGVTQSPTHLIKTRGQQVTLRCSPISGHKSVSWYQQVLGQGPQFIFQYYEKEERGRGNFPDRFSARQFPNYSSELNVNALLLGDSALYLCASSLWGVGANVLTFGAGSRLTVL.

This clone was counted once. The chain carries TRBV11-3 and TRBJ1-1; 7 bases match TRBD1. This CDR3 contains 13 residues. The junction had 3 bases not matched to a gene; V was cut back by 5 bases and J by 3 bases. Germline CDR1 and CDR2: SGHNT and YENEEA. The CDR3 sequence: CASSIRGDTEAFF. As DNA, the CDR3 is TGTGCCAGCAGCATCAGGGGGGACACTGAAGCTTTCTTT.

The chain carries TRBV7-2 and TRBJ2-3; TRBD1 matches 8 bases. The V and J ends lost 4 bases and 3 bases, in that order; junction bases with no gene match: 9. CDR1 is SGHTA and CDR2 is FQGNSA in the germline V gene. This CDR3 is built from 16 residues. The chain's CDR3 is CASSYQGTGGTDTQYF. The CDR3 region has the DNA TGTGCCAGCAGCTACCAAGGGACAGGTGGTACAGATACGCAGTATTTT.

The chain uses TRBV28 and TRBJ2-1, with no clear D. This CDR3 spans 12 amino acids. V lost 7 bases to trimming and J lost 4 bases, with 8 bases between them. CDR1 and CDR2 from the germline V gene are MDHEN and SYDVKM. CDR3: CASTAGYNEQFF. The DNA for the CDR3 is TGTGCCAGCACCGCCGGTTACAATGAGCAGTTCTTC.

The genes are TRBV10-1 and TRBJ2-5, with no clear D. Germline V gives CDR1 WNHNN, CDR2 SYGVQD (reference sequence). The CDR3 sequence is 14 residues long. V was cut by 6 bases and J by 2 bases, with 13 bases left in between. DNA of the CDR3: TGCGCCAGCAGGGTCGGAGCACCACAAGAGACCCAGTACTTC. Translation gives CASRVGAPQETQYF.

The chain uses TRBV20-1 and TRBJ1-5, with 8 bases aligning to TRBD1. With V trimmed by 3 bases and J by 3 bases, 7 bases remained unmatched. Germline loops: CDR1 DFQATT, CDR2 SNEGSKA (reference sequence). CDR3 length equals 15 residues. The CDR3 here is CSASPGTGINQPQHF. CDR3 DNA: TGCAGTGCTAGTCCCGGGACAGGCATCAATCAGCCCCAGCATTTT.

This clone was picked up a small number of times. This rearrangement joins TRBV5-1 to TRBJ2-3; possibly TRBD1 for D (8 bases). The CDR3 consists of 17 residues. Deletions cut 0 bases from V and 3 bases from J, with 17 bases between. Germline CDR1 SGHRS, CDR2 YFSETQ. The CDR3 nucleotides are TGCGCCAGCAGCTTGGGTCTGACAGGGGAGGGGACAGATACGCAGTATTTT. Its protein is CASSLGLTGEGTDTQYF.

Here the CDR3 reads CASSPFNNQPQHF. CDR3 DNA sequence: TGTGCCAGCAGTCCTTTTAACAATCAGCCCCAGCATTTT. J is TRBJ1-5 and V is TRBV6-1, with D uncertain. The CDR3 totals 13 residues. V lost 5 bases and J 3 bases, leaving 8 bases between the germline ends. The germline gives CDR1 MNHNS, CDR2 SASEGT.

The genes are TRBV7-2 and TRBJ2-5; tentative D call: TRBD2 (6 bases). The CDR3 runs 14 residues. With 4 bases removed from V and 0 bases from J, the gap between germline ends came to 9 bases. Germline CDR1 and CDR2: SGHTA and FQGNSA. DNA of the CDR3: TGTGCCAGCAGCTCCCGGGACTACCAAGAGACCCAGTACTTC. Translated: CASSSRDYQETQYF.

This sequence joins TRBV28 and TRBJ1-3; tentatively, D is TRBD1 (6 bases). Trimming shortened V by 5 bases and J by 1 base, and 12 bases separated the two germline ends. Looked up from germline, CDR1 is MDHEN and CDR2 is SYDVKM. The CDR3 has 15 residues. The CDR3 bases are TGTGCCAGCAGTCCGGGAGGGGGTTCTGGAAACACCATATATTTT. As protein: CASSPGGGSGNTIYF.

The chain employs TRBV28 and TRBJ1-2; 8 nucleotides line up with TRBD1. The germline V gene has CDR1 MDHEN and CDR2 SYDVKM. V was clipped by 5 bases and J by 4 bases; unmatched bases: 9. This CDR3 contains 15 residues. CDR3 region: CASSPNSGGGYGYTF. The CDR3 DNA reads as TGTGCCAGCAGTCCCAATTCAGGGGGCGGCTATGGCTACACCTTC.